The 11 T cell receptor beta chains listed next were all sequenced from one sample in a study of blood T cells in healthy people across ages. The second PCR ran roughly 6 to 11 cycles with a sample-barcoded 5' primer and J-beta primers. TCRdb re-called the 5' RACE reads with MiXCR, one entry per CDR3 protein. The table includes 1.5 million to 2 million distinct CDR3 sequences, roughly 50% detected once. The sequenced material came from blood. These TCRs come from a woman in her thirties or forties in good health.

This clonotype occurred a few times. This chain joins TRBV5-1 and TRBJ2-3, with D unclear. CDR3 length: 13 residues. Germline V gene data show CDR1 as SGHRS and CDR2 as YFSETQ. V lost 2 bases and J lost 2, with 6 bases in between. CDR3 region: CASSFQDTDTQYF. The CDR3 nucleotides read TGCGCCAGCAGCTTCCAGGACACAGATACGCAGTATTTT. Drawing the rest from reference TRBV5-1 and TRBJ2-3, the complete variable domain is KAGVTQTPRYLIKTRGQQVTLSCSPISGHRSVSWYQQTPGQGLQFLFEYFSETQRNKGNFPGRFSGRQFSNSRSEMNVSTLELGDSALYLCASSFQDTDTQYFGPGTRLTVL.

The rearrangement joins TRBV7-8 to TRBJ1-2, with TRBD1 matching 7 bases. Germline CDR1 and CDR2: SGHVS and FQNEAQ. With V trimmed by 1 base and J by 4 bases, 12 bases remained unmatched. The CDR3 spans 17 residues. CDR3 nucleotides: TGTGCCAGCAGCTTAGGGACAGGTCCTTTAACAGCCTATGGCTACACCTTC. This translates into CASSLGTGPLTAYGYTF.

Only a few counts were recorded for this clonotype. The V gene is TRBV11-2, the J gene TRBJ2-7, with 8 bases fitting TRBD2. Germline CDR1 and CDR2: SGHAT and FQNNGV. There are 13 residues in the CDR3. J gave up 9 bases and V 3 bases, and 7 bases lay outside the gene matches. The CDR3, as DNA: TGTGCCAGCAGCTTCTGGACTAGCTCTGGGCAGTACTTC. Translated, it gives CASSFWTSSGQYF.

Concerning this clonotype: Since a much larger clone is just one base distant, this may be a read error. V and J are TRBV12-3 or TRBV12-4 and TRBJ2-5; D is possibly TRBD1 (5 bases). The length of the CDR3 is 13 residues. V gave up 2 bases and J gave up 11 bases, with 15 bases separating them. The CDR3 region is CASSLNRWNEQYF. For the CDR3, the DNA is TGTGCCAGCAGTTTAAACAGGTGGAATGAGCAGTACTTC.

This chain links TRBV6-2 or TRBV6-3 with TRBJ2-5; 8 nucleotides match TRBD2. CDR1 and CDR2 from the germline V gene are MNHEY and SVGEGT. CDR3 size: 14 residues. CDR3 loop: CAANGGGPRETQYF. The CDR3 region has the DNA TGTGCGGCGAATGGCGGGGGGCCGCGAGAGACCCAGTACTTC.

In its sample, this clonotype was seen a few times. The CDR3, as DNA: TGTGCCAGCAGCTTTGCCCTAGCGGATAACACAGATACGCAGTATTTT. Its protein is CASSFALADNTDTQYF. This chain connects TRBV7-2 to TRBJ2-3, with 7 nucleotides matching TRBD2. Germline CDR1 reads SGHTA; CDR2 reads FQGNSA. The CDR3 loop spans 16 amino acids. The J segment lost 2 bases and the V segment lost 3 bases, leaving 8 bases of the junction unmatched.

This chain joins TRBV13 and TRBJ1-4, with TRBD1 matching over 9 bases. The CDR3 is made up of 17 amino acids. Germline V gives CDR1 PRHDT, CDR2 FYEKMQ (reference sequence). V lost 5 bases and J lost 7; bases outside the gene matches: 14. As DNA, the CDR3 is TGTGCCAGCAGCCCGGGACAGGGTGCCTTCGAGCGTGAAAAACTGTTTTTT. Translated: CASSPGQGAFEREKLFF.

This clonotype was seen a few times. The chain is built from TRBV10-3 and TRBJ2-1; D is perhaps TRBD2 (5 bases). With 6 bases removed from V and 9 bases from J, the gap between germline ends came to 33 bases. There are 19 residues in the CDR3. In germline, CDR1 is ENHRY, CDR2 SYGVKD. The chain's CDR3 is CAIRNPPGTAGNPNPEQFF. DNA for the CDR3: TGTGCCATCAGGAACCCCCCGGGTACAGCCGGGAACCCCAACCCTGAGCAGTTCTTC.

The chain employs TRBV12-3 or TRBV12-4 and TRBJ2-7; 8 nucleotides align to TRBD1. CDR3 length: 17 residues. Trimming removed 5 bases from V and 5 bases from J; junction bases left unmatched: 17. CDR3 loop: CASSDRLYLDRVNEQYF. The CDR3 DNA is TGTGCCAGCAGTGACCGTCTCTATTTGGACAGGGTTAACGAGCAGTACTTC.

The sample holds one count of this clonotype. The rearrangement links TRBV11-2 to TRBJ2-3; perhaps TRBD1 as D (5 bases). The CDR3 is made up of 15 amino acids. V was pared by 7 bases and J by 0 bases, with 14 bases between. Germline CDR1 and CDR2: SGHAT and FQNNGV. The CDR3 bases are TGTGCCAGCACCCCTGGGGCGAGGAGCACAGATACGCAGTATTTT. Amino acid sequence: CASTPGARSTDTQYF.

The chain employs TRBV5-1 and TRBJ2-7; 7 nucleotides line up with TRBD1. Germline V gives CDR1 SGHRS, CDR2 YFSETQ. The CDR3 contains 14 residues. With V trimmed by 4 bases and J by 5 bases, 9 bases remained unmatched. CDR3 bases: TGCGCCAGCAGCCTTGGGGACAGTACCGACGAGCAGTACTTC. Protein sequence: CASSLGDSTDEQYF.